This T cell receptor beta chain was sequenced for a study of OX40 agonist ivuxolimab in advanced cancers. Systemic immunosuppression or autoimmune disease history was grounds to exclude patients. V was trimmed by 0 bases and J by 0 bases, leaving 5 bases between them. Germline lookup yields CDR1 SGHNT and CDR2 YENEEA. The CDR3 runs 14 residues. Produced via immunoSEQ multiplex PCR; TCRdb's table is partial and in-frame only. In the table there are tens of thousands of clones, roughly 84% of which are singletons. The sequencing here drew on CD4+ or CD8+ T cells sorted from blood, taken in a trial of the OX40 agonist ivuxolimab. This clonotype was sampled from an adult with an advanced solid tumor such as melanoma, head and neck, liver or kidney cancer. The V call is TRBV11-3, the J call TRBJ1-1; D is ambiguous. The chain's CDR3 is CASSLDFMNTEAFF. As DNA, the CDR3 is TGTGCCAGCAGCTTAGATTTCATGAACACTGAAGCTTTCTTT.